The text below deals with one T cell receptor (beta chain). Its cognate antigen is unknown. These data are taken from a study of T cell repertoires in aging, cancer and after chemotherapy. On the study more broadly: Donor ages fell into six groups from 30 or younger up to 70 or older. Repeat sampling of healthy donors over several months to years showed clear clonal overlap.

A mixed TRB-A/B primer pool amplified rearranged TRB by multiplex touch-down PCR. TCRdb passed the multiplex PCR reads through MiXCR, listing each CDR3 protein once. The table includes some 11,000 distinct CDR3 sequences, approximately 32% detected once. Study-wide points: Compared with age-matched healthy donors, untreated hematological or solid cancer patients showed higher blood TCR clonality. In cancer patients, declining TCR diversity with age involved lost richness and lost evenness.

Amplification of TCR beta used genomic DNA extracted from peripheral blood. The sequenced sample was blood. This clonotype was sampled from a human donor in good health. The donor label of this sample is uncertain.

This chain's CDR3 is CASSLALTGELFF. For the CDR3, the DNA is TGTGCCAGCAGCTTAGCATTGACCGGGGAGCTGTTTTTT. J is TRBJ2-2 and V is TRBV7-9; the D is unclear. In germline, CDR1 is SEHNR, CDR2 FQNEAQ (reference sequence). The CDR3 is 13 residues long. V lost 0 bases and J lost 5, with 4 bases in between.